Listed here are 20 T cell receptor beta chains from one sample, sequenced in a study of T-cell reconstitution after alpha-beta-depleted transplantation in children. A TCRbeta library incorporating unique molecular identifiers was prepared. TCRdb redid the calling of the PCR reads with MiXCR, one entry per CDR3 protein. The sample lists fewer than 550,000 distinct CDR3 sequences, roughly 10% occurring once. The starting material was PBMCs, mostly from graft donor cells, obtained 180 days after TCRalphabeta/CD19-depleted stem cell transplant. The receptor source for this set is a female patient aged 2-15 years who had a stem cell transplant for aplastic anemia, so the T cells may come from the graft donor.

This clonotype was observed a few times. The V and J genes are TRBV10-3 and TRBJ2-5, with a weak D call TRBD1 (5 bases). Trimming shortened V by 2 bases and J by 5 bases, and 9 bases separated the two germline ends. Germline V gene lookup returns CDR1 ENHRY and CDR2 SYGVKD. The CDR3 totals 13 residues. The CDR3 bases are TGTGCCATCAGTGAGCAGGGTCGGGAGACCCAGTACTTC. Amino acids: CAISEQGRETQYF.

This clonotype was seen ten or more times. The V call is TRBV5-6, the J call TRBJ2-3; D possibly corresponds to TRBD2 (6 bases). Trimming took 2 bases from V and 0 from J, leaving 13 bases between them. The CDR3 covers 16 residues. Germline-derived CDR1 and CDR2 are SGHDT and YYEEEE. The CDR3 spells CASSFSGLFSTDTQYF. Written as DNA, the CDR3 is TGTGCCAGCAGCTTTTCGGGACTCTTTAGCACAGATACGCAGTATTTT.

The chain uses TRBV3-1 and TRBJ2-6, with D tentatively TRBD1 (6 bases). The germline V and J ends were trimmed by 4 bases and 0 bases, with 16 bases remaining between them. The CDR3 has 18 amino acids. Per the germline V gene, CDR1 is LGHDT and CDR2 is YNNKEL (reference sequence). CDR3 protein: CASSPLTGMSSGANVLTF. CDR3 nucleotides: TGTGCCAGCAGCCCCCTCACAGGGATGAGCTCTGGGGCCAACGTCCTGACTTTC.

This clonotype was detected only a few times. The V call is TRBV4-2, the J call TRBJ2-2; TRBD2 matches at 10 bases. CDR3 length: 15 residues. The V gene's germline CDR1 is LGHNA and CDR2 YNFKEQ. With V trimmed by 4 bases and J by 5 bases, 4 bases remained unmatched. CDR3 DNA: TGTGCCAGCAGCCCCCCTAGCGGGGGTACCGGGGAGCTGTTTTTT. Translating gives CASSPPSGGTGELFF.

This clonotype was detected only a few times. The rearrangement uses TRBV4-3 and TRBJ1-2, with D perhaps TRBD1 (6 bases). Germline CDR1 reads LGHNA; CDR2 reads YSLEER. The V and J ends lost 0 bases and 3 bases respectively, with 23 bases between them. The CDR3 is 19 residues long. In DNA form, the CDR3 reads TGCGCCAGCAGCCAAGATAGCACGGCCGCGAGACAGGCTTACTATGGCTACACCTTC. As protein: CASSQDSTAARQAYYGYTF.

Many counts were recorded for this clonotype. The gene calls are TRBV14 and TRBJ2-1; D perhaps matches TRBD1 (5 bases). Trimming removed 1 base at V and 6 bases at J, with 7 bases between. Germline CDR1 and CDR2: SGHDN and FVKESK. This CDR3 comprises 13 residues. CDR3 bases: TGTGCCAGCAGCCAAGTCCAGGGCAATGAGCAGTTCTTC. It translates to CASSQVQGNEQFF.

V gene TRBV5-1 combines with J gene TRBJ2-5, with 8 bases fitting TRBD1. The J segment lost 1 base and the V segment lost 4 bases, leaving 9 bases of the junction unmatched. The CDR3 is 16 amino acids. The germline V gene has CDR1 SGHRS and CDR2 YFSETQ. CDR3 sequence: CASSRGQGLLQETQYF. In DNA form, the CDR3 reads TGCGCCAGCAGCAGAGGACAGGGCCTACTCCAAGAGACCCAGTACTTC.

The rearrangement uses TRBV18 and TRBJ2-7, with 12 bases identical to TRBD2. Germline loops: CDR1 KGHSH, CDR2 LQKENI. The V and J ends lost 1 base and 5 bases, in that order; junction bases with no gene match: 15. The CDR3 loop spans 19 amino acids. CDR3 nucleotides: TGTGCCAGCTCACCACAAGGACTAGCGGGAATGCCGGGGAGGGACGAGCAGTACGTC. This translates into CASSPQGLAGMPGRDEQYV.

The chain joins TRBV29-1 to TRBJ1-1; D gene unclear. The CDR3 is 12 residues long. Trimming took 7 bases from V and 0 from J, leaving 9 bases between them. Germline loops: CDR1 SQVTM, CDR2 ANQGSEA. This chain's CDR3 is CSGDAVNTEAFF. The CDR3 DNA follows: TGCAGCGGCGACGCCGTGAACACTGAAGCTTTCTTT.

This clonotype was detected only a few times. The chain joins TRBV25-1 to TRBJ1-2; D possibly corresponds to TRBD1 (6 bases). Germline V gene lookup returns CDR1 MGHDK and CDR2 SYGVNS. The CDR3 extends over 15 amino acids. Trimming took off 0 bases at V and 3 bases at J, with 11 bases between the two ends. CDR3 nucleotides: TGTGCCAGCAGTGAATATTACAGGGAGGACTATGGCTACACCTTC. Its translation is CASSEYYREDYGYTF.

At least ten counts were recorded for this clonotype. Written as DNA, the CDR3 is TGTGCCAGCAACCCAGGACTGAGGCAAGAGACCCAGTACTTC. Its translation: CASNPGLRQETQYF. The V and J genes are TRBV12-3 or TRBV12-4 and TRBJ2-5, with D possibly being TRBD2 (5 bases). Trimming cost V 7 bases and J 2 bases, with 14 bases left between them. CDR3 length equals 14 residues.

The CDR3: CASSLAGTVYKNIQYF. The CDR3 bases are TGTGCCAGCAGTTTAGCGGGGACGGTCTACAAAAACATTCAGTACTTC. The chain is built from TRBV12-3 or TRBV12-4 and TRBJ2-4; TRBD1 or TRBD2 may be the D gene (5 bases each). The length of the CDR3 is 16 residues. With 0 bases removed from V and 3 bases from J, the gap between germline ends came to 12 bases.

The V call is TRBV20-1, the J call TRBJ2-5, with TRBD2 matching 10 bases. The CDR3 extends over 14 amino acids. The junction had 5 bases not matched to a gene; V was cut back by 2 bases and J by 5 bases. Germline V gene data show CDR1 as DFQATT and CDR2 as SNEGSKA (reference sequence). The CDR3 region is CSARPSGRRETQYF. CDR3 DNA sequence: TGCAGTGCTAGACCTAGCGGGAGAAGGGAGACCCAGTACTTC.

V is TRBV27 and J is TRBJ2-3; 12 nucleotides align to TRBD1. The CDR3 contains 16 residues. Trimming cost V 5 bases and J 5 bases; bases outside gene matches: 8. Germline-derived CDR1 and CDR2 are MNHEY and SMNVEV (reference sequence). This CDR3 is CASSPGTGGVLDTQYF. CDR3 nucleotide sequence: TGTGCCAGCAGTCCGGGGACAGGGGGCGTATTAGATACGCAGTATTTT.

The chain has TRBV20-1 and TRBJ2-7, with 7 bases fitting TRBD1. V shed 4 bases and J 2 bases; nucleotides not matched to a gene: 2. This CDR3 has 12 residues. Germline lookup yields CDR1 DFQATT and CDR2 SNEGSKA (reference sequence). CDR3 DNA: TGCAGTGCTATGGACAGGACCTACGAGCAGTACTTC. Amino acid sequence: CSAMDRTYEQYF.

The chain links TRBV10-3 to TRBJ1-2, with D hard to call. Germline V gives CDR1 ENHRY, CDR2 SYGVKD. The length of the CDR3 is 13 residues. Deletions cut 0 bases from V and 3 bases from J, with 5 bases between. This CDR3 is CAISESEDYGYTF. The CDR3 DNA sequence: TGTGCCATCAGTGAGTCTGAGGACTATGGCTACACCTTC.

The chain carries TRBV7-9 and TRBJ1-5; D gene uncertain. The CDR3 has 12 residues. The germline gives CDR1 SEHNR, CDR2 FQNEAQ (reference sequence). Trimming removed 7 bases from V and 4 bases from J, with 8 bases in between. The CDR3 sequence: CASTGGNQPQHF. CDR3 coding DNA: TGTGCCAGCACCGGCGGTAATCAGCCCCAGCATTTT.

V usage is TRBV20-1 and J usage is TRBJ2-7; tentative D call: TRBD2 (5 bases). The CDR3 extends over 14 amino acids. The germline V gene has CDR1 DFQATT and CDR2 SNEGSKA (reference sequence). Trimming stripped 5 bases from V and 7 bases from J, with 21 bases between. CDR3 in DNA: TGCAGTGCTTCGCGGGCAGGCGCCCCTCGGGAGCAGTACTTC. Protein: CSASRAGAPREQYF.

The J gene is TRBJ2-5, the V gene TRBV12-3 or TRBV12-4, with 7 bases lining up with TRBD1. Germline trimming cut 6 bases from V and 5 bases from J; bases unmatched to any gene: 6. The CDR3 contains 13 residues. CDR3 nucleotides: TGTGCCAGCAGCCCACAGGGGAGCGAGACCCAGTACTTC. This translates into CASSPQGSETQYF.

This clonotype appeared a few times. The chain employs TRBV10-3 and TRBJ1-1; D gene unclear. The CDR3 sequence is 15 residues long. The V gene lost 0 bases and the J gene lost 2 bases, with 10 bases spanning the gap. Germline CDR1 reads ENHRY; CDR2 reads SYGVKD. For the CDR3, the DNA is TGTGCCATCAGTGAGTCCTGGGATAGTAACACTGAAGCTTTCTTT. It yields the protein CAISESWDSNTEAFF.